This T cell receptor (beta chain) emerged from a study of identical twins. Study findings and constraints: Alpha sequences out of frame and shared by twins had excess low generation probability. Conclusions were drawn cross-sectionally by statistical analysis, without following the same donors. Excess sharing between twins was weaker in beta out-of-frame sequences.

Via MiXCR, TCRdb re-called the 5' RACE reads, giving one row per CDR3 protein. Here the sample spans about 810,000 distinct CDR3 sequences, about 12% being singletons. Trimming cost V 3 bases and J 0 bases, with 12 bases left between them. This CDR3 comprises 15 residues. The germline CDR1 and CDR2 sequences are DFQATT and SNEGSKA (reference sequence). This clonotype was observed a handful of times. Antigen unknown. There were only healthy Caucasians among the donors. The same data also contributed to another study, on yellow fever vaccine responses in identical twins.

Sequenced input: PBMCs. V is TRBV20-1 and J is TRBJ1-3; no clear D gene. This TCR came from a woman under 30 in good health. The CDR3 here is CSARDGRSSGNTIYF. CDR3 DNA: TGCAGTGCTAGGGACGGGAGGTCCTCTGGAAACACCATATATTTT.